This T cell receptor beta chain was sequenced for a study of blood T cell repertoires in COVID-19. Study context: T cells, B-cell-depleted T cells, or PBMCs supplied cDNA or gDNA.

The table came from immunoSEQ multiplex PCR; TCRdb's copy has only in-frame clones and leaves some out. The table has about 190,000 clones, 60% to 80% seen once. V lost 3 bases and J 0 bases, leaving 10 bases between the germline ends. CDR1 is SGHRS and CDR2 is YFSETQ in the germline V gene. There are 14 residues in the CDR3. The J gene is TRBJ2-7, the V gene TRBV5-1; no firm D call. The sequenced material came from peripheral blood. The receptor was derived from a woman in her 70s with acute or convalescent COVID-19. CDR3 nucleotides: TGCGCCAGCAGCTGGTCACAAAGCTCCTACGAGCAGTACTTC. Protein: CASSWSQSSYEQYF.